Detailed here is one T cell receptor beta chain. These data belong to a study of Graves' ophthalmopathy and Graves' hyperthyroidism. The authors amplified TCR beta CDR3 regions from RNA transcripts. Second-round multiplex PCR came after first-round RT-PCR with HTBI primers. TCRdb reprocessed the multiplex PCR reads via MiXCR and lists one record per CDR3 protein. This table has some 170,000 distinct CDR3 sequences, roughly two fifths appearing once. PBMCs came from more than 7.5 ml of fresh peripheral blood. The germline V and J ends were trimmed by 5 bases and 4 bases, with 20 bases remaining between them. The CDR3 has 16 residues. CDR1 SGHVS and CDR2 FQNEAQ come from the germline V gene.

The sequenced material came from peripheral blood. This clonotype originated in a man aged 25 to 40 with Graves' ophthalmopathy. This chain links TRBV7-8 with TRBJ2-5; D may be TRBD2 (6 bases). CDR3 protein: CASSPRRDSVRETQYF. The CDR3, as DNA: TGTGCCAGCAGCCCGCGACGGGACTCCGTACGAGAGACCCAGTACTTC. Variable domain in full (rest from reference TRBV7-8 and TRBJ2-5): GAGVSQSPRYKVAKRGQDVALRCDPISGHVSLFWYQQALGQGPEFLTYFQNEAQLDKSGLPSDRFFAERPEGSVSTLKIQRTQQEDSAVYLCASSPRRDSVRETQYFGPGTRLLVL.